Each of the 15 T cell receptor beta chains below was sequenced from the same sample in a study of blood T cell repertoires in COVID-19. The repertoire was sequenced with immunoSEQ multiplex PCR; TCRdb's copy has only in-frame clones and lacks some. The sample has some 370,000 clones, 70% to 90% seen once. The sequenced sample was peripheral blood. The origin of the receptors is a young woman with COVID-19, enrolled during active disease.

J is TRBJ2-3 and V is TRBV5-1; the match to TRBD2 covers 11 bases. CDR3 length: 19 amino acids. With 0 bases clipped from V and 6 bases from J, the junction kept 15 bases outside the gene matches. Germline V gives CDR1 SGHRS, CDR2 YFSETQ. The CDR3 DNA reads TGCGCCAGCAGCTTGGTGTTTAGCGGGAGGGCCCTCGATAGTGATACGCAGTATTTT. Residues: CASSLVFSGRALDSDTQYF.

The V gene is TRBV28, the J gene TRBJ1-4; 7 positions match TRBD1. The CDR3 sequence is 15 residues long. The germline gives CDR1 MDHEN, CDR2 SYDVKM. J was trimmed by 3 bases and V by 4 bases; bases with no gene match: 5. The CDR3 spells CASSSDRAANEKLFF. CDR3 nucleotide sequence: TGTGCCAGCAGTTCCGACAGGGCGGCTAATGAAAAACTGTTTTTT. The whole variable domain, remainder taken from reference TRBV28 and TRBJ1-4, is DVKVTQSSRYLVKRTGEKVFLECVQDMDHENMFWYRQDPGLGLRLIYFSYDVKMKEKGDIPEGYSVSREKKERFSLILESASTNQTSMYLCASSSDRAANEKLFFGSGTQLSVL.

This chain links TRBV18 with TRBJ2-7; D perhaps matches TRBD1 (6 bases). In germline, CDR1 is KGHSH, CDR2 LQKENI. This CDR3 region has 15 residues. The V end lost 2 bases, the J end lost 6 bases, and 17 bases lay between the germline ends. In DNA form, the CDR3 reads TGTGCCAGCTCACCATACACAGGGACCTACGGCGAGCAGTACTTC. Translated, it gives CASSPYTGTYGEQYF.

CDR3 bases: TGTGCCAGCCTTCAGGGGGCAACTAATGAAAAACTGTTTTTT. This encodes CASLQGATNEKLFF. The gene calls are TRBV6-5 and TRBJ1-4; 7 nucleotides align to TRBD1. The CDR3 is 14 residues long. Trimming cost V 8 bases and J 0 bases; bases outside gene matches: 3. Germline CDR1 and CDR2: MNHEY and SVGAGI.

As for this clone: At one end the junction does not follow the germline gene, possibly because of a read error. The V call is TRBV7-9, the J call TRBJ2-7; 10 nucleotides align to TRBD1. Per the germline V gene, CDR1 is SEHNR and CDR2 is FQNEAQ (reference sequence). The CDR3 sequence is 15 residues long. CDR3 nucleotide sequence: TGTGCTAGCAGCGGTGTGGGACAGGGGTCCTACGAGCAGTACTTC. This translates into CASSGVGQGSYEQYF. Together with reference TRBV7-9 and TRBJ2-7, the CDR3 gives the full variable domain: DTGVSQNPRHKITKRGQNVTFRCDPISEHNRLYWYRQTLGQGPEFLTYFQNEAQLEKSRLLSDRFSAERPKGSFSTLEIQRTEQGDSAMYLCASSGVGQGSYEQYFGPGTRLTVT.

This clone was recorded once. The rearrangement links TRBV28 to TRBJ1-5, with a possible D match to TRBD1 (6 bases). CDR1 is MDHEN, CDR2 SYDVKM, per germline. The V end lost 7 bases, the J end lost 6 bases, and 13 bases lay between the germline ends. The CDR3 runs to 13 residues. In DNA, the CDR3 is TGTGCCAGCAACGGACACAGGGTTCAGCCCCAGCATTTT. Amino acids: CASNGHRVQPQHF.

The V gene is TRBV18, the J gene TRBJ2-2, with TRBD2 identical over 12 bases. From germline, CDR1 is KGHSH and CDR2 LQKENI. V lost 4 bases and J lost 6; bases outside the gene matches: 6. The CDR3 has 16 amino acids. The CDR3 sequence is CASSLRLAGDAGELFF. DNA of the CDR3: TGTGCCAGCTCACTCCGACTAGCGGGAGACGCCGGGGAGCTGTTTTTT. Using reference TRBV18 and TRBJ2-2 for the parts outside the CDR3, the full variable domain is NAGVMQNPRHLVRRRGQEARLRCSPMKGHSHVYWYRQLPEEGLKFMVYLQKENIIDESGMPKERFSAEFPKEGPSILRIQQVVRGDSAAYFCASSLRLAGDAGELFFGEGSRLTVL.

V is TRBV10-3 and J is TRBJ1-2; 7 bases fit TRBD1. Germline V gene sequence: CDR1 ENHRY, CDR2 SYGVKD. This CDR3 contains 13 residues. V shed 9 bases, J shed 1 base, and the junction held 5 bases outside the gene matches. The CDR3 loop is CAIGTDNNYGYTF. The CDR3 region has the DNA TGTGCCATAGGGACAGACAATAACTATGGCTACACCTTC.

The chain joins TRBV2 to TRBJ2-7; 10 bases align to TRBD1. The CDR3 length is 16 residues. V dropped 6 bases and J dropped 4; count of bases not matched to a gene: 12. Germline loops: CDR1 SNHLY, CDR2 FYNNEI. The CDR3 loop is CASRAGPGQGTYEQYF. The CDR3, as DNA: TGTGCCAGCAGAGCGGGACCGGGACAGGGGACGTACGAGCAGTACTTC.

This rearrangement joins TRBV11-2 to TRBJ2-7, with 9 bases identical to TRBD2. The germline V gene encodes CDR1 SGHAT and CDR2 FQNNGV. The CDR3 has 14 residues. V was clipped by 8 bases and J by 3 bases; unmatched bases: 8. Here the CDR3 reads CASELAGKGYEQYF. For the CDR3, the DNA is TGTGCCAGCGAGCTAGCGGGAAAAGGCTACGAGCAGTACTTC.

This clone turned up a few times. This chain links TRBV21-1 with TRBJ1-5; TRBD1 is the table's D call, not checked against the DNA. TRBV21-1 is tagged as a pseudogene. CDR3 length: 15 amino acids. CDR3: CASSNKTGGNQPQHF. The CDR3 DNA reads TGTGCCAGCAGCAATAAGACAGGGGGCAATCAGCCCCAGCATTTT.

The gene calls are TRBV7-9 and TRBJ2-1; possible D gene TRBD2, 6 bases. CDR1 is SEHNR and CDR2 is FQNEAQ in the germline V gene (reference sequence). The germline V and J ends were trimmed by 5 bases and 5 bases, with 16 bases remaining between them. The length of the CDR3 is 15 residues. The CDR3 here is CASSGGRSGDNEQFF. The CDR3 nucleotides read TGTGCCAGCAGCGGGGGGAGGAGCGGTGACAATGAGCAGTTCTTC.

The chain has TRBV11-2 and TRBJ2-1; D remains unclear. V was clipped by 4 bases and J by 10 bases, with 11 bases between them. Germline V gives CDR1 SGHAT, CDR2 FQNNGV. This CDR3 contains 12 residues. CDR3 DNA: TGTGCCAGCAGCTCACAGACCGCGGAGCAGTTCTTC. Its protein is CASSSQTAEQFF.

This chain uses TRBV6-2 or TRBV6-3 with TRBJ2-1; TRBD1 might be the D (7 bases). The germline gives CDR1 MNHEY, CDR2 SVGEGT. The V and J ends lost 0 bases and 7 bases respectively, with 10 bases between them. The length of the CDR3 is 14 residues. The CDR3 sequence is CASSYSAGGNEQFF. The DNA of the CDR3 is TGTGCCAGCAGTTACTCGGCAGGGGGGAATGAGCAGTTCTTC.

This chain connects TRBV11-2 to TRBJ2-1; 11 positions agree with TRBD2. The CDR3 extends over 15 amino acids. J gave up 10 bases and V 2 bases, and 7 bases lay outside the gene matches. Germline V gene data show CDR1 as SGHAT and CDR2 as FQNNGV. The CDR3 loop reads CASSLQGGLAAEQFF. The CDR3 nucleotides read TGTGCCAGCAGCTTACAAGGGGGACTAGCGGCAGAGCAGTTCTTC.